The 23 T cell receptor beta chains presented below share a single source sample, sequenced in a study of human thymus T cells. Resections obtained during corrective heart surgery supplied the thymus tissue. Here immunoSEQ multiplex PCR was the method, and the copy in TCRdb shows in-frame clones only, minus some. Of some 78,000 clones listed, around 96% were seen once; the top ten hold 0.031%. The sequenced sample consisted of thymus tissue. The receptors here all came from a boy under two years old with a congenital heart defect but otherwise immunologically healthy.

This clone was picked up one time. The J gene is TRBJ1-1, the V gene TRBV5-1, with D tentatively TRBD1 (6 bases). V was cut by 3 bases and J by 5 bases, with 14 bases left in between. Germline V gene data show CDR1 as SGHRS and CDR2 as YFSETQ. The CDR3 totals 14 residues. CDR3 amino acids: CASSYGQRGTEAFF. The CDR3, as DNA: TGCGCCAGCAGCTACGGACAGCGAGGAACTGAAGCTTTCTTT.

The chain combines TRBV28 with TRBJ1-3, with a weak D call TRBD1 (6 bases). Germline-derived CDR1 and CDR2 are MDHEN and SYDVKM. CDR3 length: 16 residues. V was clipped by 7 bases and J by 4 bases, with 20 bases between them. The CDR3 loop reads CASTHRTGTPGNTIYF. DNA of the CDR3: TGTGCCAGCACCCATCGTACAGGGACTCCCGGAAACACCATATATTTT.

The chain has TRBV2 and TRBJ2-1, with 10 positions matching TRBD1. With 6 bases clipped from V and 13 bases from J, the junction kept 12 bases outside the gene matches. CDR3 length equals 14 residues. Germline V gene sequence: CDR1 SNHLY, CDR2 FYNNEI. In DNA, the CDR3 is TGTGCCAGCAGCGGTCGGATCGGGACAGGGGATCAGTTCTTC. It is translated as CASSGRIGTGDQFF.

J is TRBJ1-5 and V is TRBV5-6; unclear D gene. This CDR3 contains 14 residues. Per germline, CDR1 SGHDT and CDR2 YYEEEE. Deletions cut 0 bases from V and 4 bases from J, with 8 bases between. As DNA, the CDR3 is TGTGCCAGCAGCTTGGCGCCAGAGAATCAGCCCCAGCATTTT. Its translation is CASSLAPENQPQHF.

This clone appeared a single time. V and J are TRBV7-3 and TRBJ1-1; TRBD1 agrees at 8 bases. V gave up 4 bases and J gave up 1 base; unmatched junction bases: 8. Germline-derived CDR1 and CDR2 are SGHTA and FQGTGA. The CDR3 is 16 amino acids. CDR3 sequence (DNA): TGTGCCAGCAGCTCCCTAACAGGGGGACAGAACACTGAAGCTTTCTTT. The encoded protein is CASSSLTGGQNTEAFF.

The J gene is TRBJ1-2, the V gene TRBV28; tentatively, D is TRBD1 (6 bases). The V end lost 6 bases, the J end lost 1 base, and 15 bases lay between the germline ends. The CDR3 has 15 amino acids. Looked up from germline, CDR1 is MDHEN and CDR2 is SYDVKM. The CDR3 sequence: CASSPDRVYNYGYTF. The DNA of the CDR3 is TGTGCCAGCAGCCCGGACAGAGTCTATAACTATGGCTACACCTTC.

The chain's CDR3 is CSVEVGTRSNQPQHF. CDR3 bases: TGCAGCGTTGAAGTGGGGACTCGTAGCAATCAGCCCCAGCATTTT. The chain couples TRBV29-1 to TRBJ1-5; D possibly corresponds to TRBD1 (5 bases). This CDR3 has 15 amino acids. Between the trimmed V and J ends, which lost 1 base and 0 bases, there was a span of 10 bases. CDR1 and CDR2 (germline): SQVTM, ANQGSEA.

J is TRBJ1-1 and V is TRBV10-2; tentative D call: TRBD1 (5 bases). The germline CDR1 and CDR2 sequences are WSHSY and SAAADI. There are 14 residues in the CDR3. The V end was cut by 7 bases, the J end by 1 base, with 13 bases between. The CDR3 sequence: CASISGLPNTEAFF. CDR3 coding DNA: TGCGCCAGCATCTCGGGACTGCCGAACACTGAAGCTTTCTTT.

The V gene is TRBV4-3, the J gene TRBJ2-6; tentative D call: TRBD1 (6 bases). This CDR3 region has 19 residues. Germline CDR1 LGHNA, CDR2 YSLEER. The germline V and J ends were trimmed by 4 bases and 0 bases, with 19 bases remaining between them. The CDR3 DNA reads TGCGCCAGCAGCCCTTCGAGGGGACATACCGACTCTGGGGCCAACGTCCTGACTTTC. This translates into CASSPSRGHTDSGANVLTF.

The sample holds one count of this clone. The genes are TRBV11-2 and TRBJ2-7, with TRBD1 matching 10 bases. The germline V gene has CDR1 SGHAT and CDR2 FQNNGV. CDR3 size: 17 residues. Trimming cost V 0 bases and J 5 bases; bases outside gene matches: 10. The CDR3 is CASSLDRDRGLRNEQYF. The CDR3 nucleotides are TGTGCCAGCAGCTTAGATCGCGACAGGGGGCTTCGGAACGAGCAGTACTTC. Based on the CDR3 plus reference TRBV11-2 and TRBJ2-7, the full variable domain is EAGVAQSPRYKIIEKRQSVAFWCNPISGHATLYWYQQILGQGPKLLIQFQNNGVVDDSQLPKDRFSAERLKGVDSTLKIQPAKLEDSAVYLCASSLDRDRGLRNEQYFGPGTRLTVT.

This chain connects TRBV7-8 to TRBJ2-7; 7 positions match TRBD2. CDR3 length: 15 amino acids. Per germline, CDR1 SGHVS and CDR2 FQNEAQ. Trimming removed 3 bases from V and 3 bases from J; junction bases left unmatched: 8. The CDR3 DNA sequence: TGTGCCAGCAGCTTTTCAGGGAGGGACTACTACGAGCAGTACTTC. Protein: CASSFSGRDYYEQYF.

The chain carries TRBV27 and TRBJ2-3; 11 positions match TRBD2. The J segment lost 4 bases and the V segment lost 8 bases, leaving 8 bases of the junction unmatched. From germline, CDR1 is MNHEY and CDR2 SMNVEV (reference sequence). CDR3 length: 15 residues. The CDR3 reads CASGWTSGRADTQYF. The CDR3 DNA reads as TGTGCCAGCGGTTGGACTAGCGGGCGCGCAGATACGCAGTATTTT.

The gene calls are TRBV21-1 and TRBJ1-5. TRBV21-1 is a documented pseudogene. This CDR3 is 20 amino acids long. This CDR3 reads CASSKGNNRVRSVRNQPQHF. CDR3 nucleotide sequence: TGTGCCAGCAGCAAAGGTAACAATAGGGTTAGGAGTGTAAGAAATCAGCCCCAGCATTTT.

This sequence joins TRBV5-6 and TRBJ1-2; 10 bases align to TRBD1. The V and J ends lost 3 bases and 2 bases, in that order; junction bases with no gene match: 16. The germline gives CDR1 SGHDT, CDR2 YYEEEE. The CDR3 is 19 residues long. The CDR3 loop is CASSSSIRDRGRGNYGYTF. CDR3 nucleotides: TGTGCCAGCAGCTCTTCCATCCGGGACAGGGGAAGAGGGAACTATGGCTACACCTTC. The complete variable domain, with remaining parts taken from reference TRBV5-6 and TRBJ1-2, reads DAGVTQSPTHLIKTRGQQVTLRCSPKSGHDTVSWYQQALGQGPQFIFQYYEEEERQRGNFPDRFSGHQFPNYSSELNVNALLLGDSALYLCASSSSIRDRGRGNYGYTFGSGTRLTVV.

V is TRBV2 and J is TRBJ2-3; D may be TRBD2 (5 bases). This CDR3 has 13 residues. The V and J ends lost 8 bases and 6 bases respectively, with 15 bases between them. Germline CDR1 reads SNHLY; CDR2 reads FYNNEI. The CDR3 loop is CASSSWSDDTQYF. In DNA, the CDR3 is TGTGCCAGCTCTAGCTGGAGCGATGATACGCAGTATTTT.

V is TRBV7-9 and J is TRBJ2-1, with 9 bases fitting TRBD2. CDR1 is SEHNR, CDR2 FQNEAQ, per germline (reference sequence). J lost 8 bases, V lost 3 bases, and 20 bases had no gene match. The CDR3 extends over 19 amino acids. This CDR3 reads CASSFLWRTIAGEEYEQFF. The CDR3 DNA reads TGTGCCAGCAGCTTTCTGTGGAGAACTATAGCGGGAGAGGAATATGAGCAGTTCTTC. The variable domain in full, with the rest retrieved from reference TRBV7-9 and TRBJ2-1, is DTGVSQNPRHKITKRGQNVTFRCDPISEHNRLYWYRQTLGQGPEFLTYFQNEAQLEKSRLLSDRFSAERPKGSFSTLEIQRTEQGDSAMYLCASSFLWRTIAGEEYEQFFGPGTRLTVL.

The chain couples TRBV5-1 to TRBJ2-7; D possibly corresponds to TRBD2 (5 bases). This CDR3 region has 14 residues. V lost 1 base and J lost 0, with 8 bases in between. The V gene's germline CDR1 is SGHRS and CDR2 YFSETQ. The CDR3: CASSLHRDSYEQYF. The CDR3 DNA reads as TGCGCCAGCAGCTTGCACCGGGACTCCTACGAGCAGTACTTC.

This sequence joins TRBV10-3 and TRBJ2-1; 8 bases line up with TRBD2. Germline trimming cut 10 bases from V and 7 bases from J; bases unmatched to any gene: 3. Germline V gene data show CDR1 as ENHRY and CDR2 as SYGVKD. CDR3 length equals 11 residues. The CDR3, as DNA: TGTGCCACCCGGGGGGGGAATGAGCAGTTCTTC. It encodes CATRGGNEQFF.

This chain connects TRBV6-1 to TRBJ1-5; D is unresolved. There are 17 residues in the CDR3. Germline CDR1 reads MNHNS; CDR2 reads SASEGT. The germline V and J ends were trimmed by 4 bases and 0 bases, with 16 bases remaining between them. The CDR3 sequence: CASSVERNDDSNQPQHF. CDR3 DNA sequence: TGTGCCAGCAGTGTGGAACGAAACGACGATAGCAATCAGCCCCAGCATTTT.

V and J are TRBV4-3 and TRBJ2-2; TRBD2 matches 7 bases. The CDR3 contains 17 residues. In germline, CDR1 is LGHNA, CDR2 YSLEER. V dropped 0 bases and J dropped 5; count of bases not matched to a gene: 9. Here the CDR3 reads CASSQDQRELGTGELFF. The CDR3 DNA reads as TGCGCCAGCAGCCAAGATCAGCGGGAATTAGGGACCGGGGAGCTGTTTTTT.

In its sample, this clone was seen once. The chain couples TRBV5-1 to TRBJ2-1, with D unclear. The CDR3 totals 17 residues. Trimming removed 2 bases at V and 0 bases at J, with 15 bases between. The germline V gene has CDR1 SGHRS and CDR2 YFSETQ. The CDR3 region is CASSFLSVASSYNEQFF. The CDR3 DNA sequence: TGCGCCAGCAGCTTTCTTTCGGTCGCGAGCTCCTACAATGAGCAGTTCTTC. The variable domain in full, completed from reference TRBV5-1 and TRBJ2-1, reads KAGVTQTPRYLIKTRGQQVTLSCSPISGHRSVSWYQQTPGQGLQFLFEYFSETQRNKGNFPGRFSGRQFSNSRSEMNVSTLELGDSALYLCASSFLSVASSYNEQFFGPGTRLTVL.

Written as DNA, the CDR3 is TGCGCCAGCAGCTTGGTAATTCCCCGGAGGTTAGAGACCCAGTACTTC. The encoded protein is CASSLVIPRRLETQYF. The V and J genes are TRBV5-1 and TRBJ2-5; possible D gene TRBD2, 5 bases. This CDR3 contains 16 residues. From germline, CDR1 is SGHRS and CDR2 YFSETQ. The ends were cut back, 0 bases at V and 4 bases at J, with 16 bases in the middle.

The CDR3 protein is CASSPAGQGGYEQYF. CDR3 bases: TGTGCCAGCTCACCTGCCGGACAGGGGGGTTACGAGCAGTACTTC. The chain links TRBV18 to TRBJ2-7; 10 nucleotides line up with TRBD1. The CDR3 is made up of 15 amino acids. The ends lost 3 bases at V and 4 bases at J; junction bases unmatched: 6. Germline CDR1 is KGHSH and CDR2 is LQKENI.